This T cell receptor (beta chain) derives from a study of identical twins. TCRdb re-analysed the 5' RACE reads in MiXCR, keeping a single row per CDR3 protein. This sample yields 350,000 to 450,000 distinct CDR3 sequences, of which 18% are seen a single time; roughly 12% belongs to the top ten. Study results and caveats: Out-of-frame TCR alpha sharing in monozygotic twins exceeded recombination model predictions. While abundant cord blood beta clonotypes carried fewer insertions, memory repertoires showed no such pattern.

Comment on this clonotype: The antigen is unknown.

V shed 2 bases and J shed 2 bases, with 9 bases lying between them. Germline-derived CDR1 and CDR2 are SQVTM and ANQGSEA. There are 13 residues in the CDR3. The sequenced sample consisted of naive T cells sorted from blood. The receptor's source is a man aged 45-60 years in good health. The genes are TRBV29-1 and TRBJ1-1; no definite D call. The CDR3 region has the DNA TGCAGCGTTGAATTGGATTCCAACACTGAAGCTTTCTTT. Its translation: CSVELDSNTEAFF.